This T cell receptor (beta chain) was identified in a study of PD-1 blockade in classical Hodgkin lymphoma. Generated by immunoSEQ multiplex PCR, the TCRdb table keeps only in-frame clones and is missing some. The table includes just under 20,000 clones, around 81% detected once. Stated time point: newly diagnosed, previously untreated cHL patient sample. Purification of CD4+ T cells from thawed PBMCs was achieved by magnetic negative selection. With V trimmed by 5 bases and J by 4 bases, 14 bases remained unmatched. Germline CDR1 is MNHEY and CDR2 is SMNVEV (reference sequence). The CDR3 covers 17 residues.

Sequenced material: CD4+ T cells from blood. This chain connects TRBV27 to TRBJ1-2, with 9 bases that match TRBD1. The clonotype was recovered from a human donor with classical Hodgkin lymphoma. CDR3 DNA: TGTGCCAGCAGTGACCGGGACAGGGCGAATGCTCGCTATGGCTACACCTTC. Translating gives CASSDRDRANARYGYTF.